What follows are 26 T cell receptor beta chains derived from one specimen sequenced in a study of T cells in Graves' hyperthyroidism and ophthalmopathy. The TCR beta CDR3 regions underwent amplification using RNA transcripts as the source. HTBI primers drove first-round RT-PCR of the TCR CDR3. Using its own MiXCR run on the multiplex PCR reads, TCRdb lists one record per CDR3 protein. The sample yields hundreds of thousands of distinct CDR3 sequences, 16% seen once. Sequencing was performed on blood. The receptors derive from a woman between 18 and 30 years old with Graves' hyperthyroidism.

This clonotype has at least ten counts. V gene TRBV7-2 combines with J gene TRBJ2-7, with D possibly TRBD2 on 5 matching bases. The CDR3 has 14 residues. Germline CDR1 reads SGHTA; CDR2 reads FQGNSA. V was clipped by 0 bases and J by 3 bases, with 9 bases between them. CDR3 region: CASSLAGAGYEQYF. The DNA for the CDR3 is TGTGCCAGCAGCTTAGCGGGAGCTGGCTACGAGCAGTACTTC. The complete variable domain, with remaining parts taken from reference TRBV7-2 and TRBJ2-7, reads GAGVSQSPSNKVTEKGKDVELRCDPISGHTALYWYRQSLGQGLEFLIYFQGNSAPDKSGLPSDRFSAERTGGSVSTLTIQRTQQEDSAVYLCASSLAGAGYEQYFGPGTRLTVT.

This clonotype was observed many times. This sequence joins TRBV6-1 and TRBJ2-3; 12 nucleotides line up with TRBD2. V lost 5 bases to trimming and J lost 2 bases; unmatched junction nucleotides: 5. The CDR3 is 16 amino acids. CDR1 and CDR2 (germline): MNHNS, SASEGT. CDR3 in DNA: TGTGCCAGCAGTCCGACTAGCGGGGGTCCCACAGATACGCAGTATTTT. It yields the protein CASSPTSGGPTDTQYF.

The J gene is TRBJ2-3, the V gene TRBV6-4; no definite D call. This CDR3 region has 13 residues. Germline CDR1 and CDR2: MRHNA and SNTAGT. The V gene lost 2 bases and the J gene lost 2 bases, with 5 bases spanning the gap. CDR3 in amino acids: CASSDHPTDTQYF. The CDR3 DNA follows: TGTGCCAGCAGTGACCACCCCACAGATACGCAGTATTTT.

Ten or more counts support this clonotype. The chain carries TRBV9 and TRBJ2-5; D call uncertain. Looked up from germline, CDR1 is SGDLS and CDR2 is YYNGEE. The V gene lost 0 bases and the J gene lost 4 bases, with 10 bases spanning the gap. The CDR3 sequence is 14 residues long. The CDR3 nucleotides are TGTGCCAGCAGCGTAGAGGGCGGAAGAGAGACCCAGTACTTC. Its translation: CASSVEGGRETQYF.

This clonotype was picked up a small number of times. J is TRBJ1-2 and V is TRBV19, with D hard to call. The CDR3 extends over 16 amino acids. The germline V and J ends were trimmed by 5 bases and 0 bases, with 16 bases remaining between them. Germline V gene lookup returns CDR1 LNHDA and CDR2 SQIVND (reference sequence). CDR3 sequence (DNA): TGTGCCAGTAGTGACCACTTCAGAGGAGCTAACTATGGCTACACCTTC. Protein sequence: CASSDHFRGANYGYTF.

J is TRBJ2-2 and V is TRBV10-3; 14 nucleotides agree with TRBD2. CDR1 and CDR2 (germline): ENHRY, SYGVKD. CDR3 size: 17 residues. V shed 6 bases and J 4 bases; nucleotides not matched to a gene: 7. CDR3 sequence: CAISAGTSGSTTGELFF. Written as DNA, the CDR3 is TGTGCCATCAGCGCCGGGACTAGCGGGAGTACCACCGGGGAGCTGTTTTTT.

A remark on this clonotype: Germline and junction disagree at one end, which may indicate a read error. The chain combines TRBV18 with TRBJ1-2; the D gene is possibly TRBD1 (6 bases). Germline V gene lookup returns CDR1 KGHSH and CDR2 LQKENI. The CDR3 is 16 amino acids. CDR3 bases: TGTGCCAGCTCACCGTGGGGGGCCCTTCGGGACTATGGCTCCACCTTC. This gives the protein CASSPWGALRDYGSTF.

This clonotype was detected ten times or more. This chain uses TRBV6-1 with TRBJ1-1, with a tentative D call TRBD1 (5 bases). The CDR3 is made up of 15 amino acids. The V and J ends lost 4 bases and 1 base respectively, with 13 bases between them. Germline CDR1 and CDR2: MNHNS and SASEGT. The CDR3 DNA reads TGTGCCAGCAGTGCCTCAGGGTTGGGGAACACTGAAGCTTTCTTT. Its protein product is CASSASGLGNTEAFF.

The chain combines TRBV28 with TRBJ2-5, with D perhaps assigned TRBD1 or TRBD2 (5 bases each). Germline V CDR1 and CDR2: MDHEN, SYDVKM. The CDR3 runs 15 residues. Trimming stripped 6 bases from V and 5 bases from J, with 19 bases between. As DNA, the CDR3 is TGTGCCAGCAGCCTAGGGGTTAGCGTTTGGGAGACCCAGTACTTC. Translation: CASSLGVSVWETQYF.

This clonotype was found many times. This chain joins TRBV7-2 and TRBJ2-3, with 8 bases that match TRBD2. The CDR3 loop spans 17 amino acids. Per the germline V gene, CDR1 is SGHTA and CDR2 is FQGNSA. The V and J ends lost 6 bases and 1 base, in that order; junction bases with no gene match: 12. CDR3 in DNA: TGTGCCAGCAGGTCCGGCGGGGGGCGCTCAGGCACAGATACGCAGTATTTT. This translates into CASRSGGGRSGTDTQYF.

This clonotype was observed a handful of times. The genes are TRBV5-1 and TRBJ2-2; possible D gene TRBD1, 6 bases. CDR3 length: 15 residues. V was pared by 0 bases and J by 4 bases, with 10 bases between. Germline V gene sequence: CDR1 SGHRS, CDR2 YFSETQ. The CDR3 DNA is TGCGCCAGCAGCTTGGAACAGGGCGCCACCGGGGAGCTGTTTTTT. It codes for CASSLEQGATGELFF. The whole variable domain, remainder taken from reference TRBV5-1 and TRBJ2-2, is KAGVTQTPRYLIKTRGQQVTLSCSPISGHRSVSWYQQTPGQGLQFLFEYFSETQRNKGNFPGRFSGRQFSNSRSEMNVSTLELGDSALYLCASSLEQGATGELFFGEGSRLTVL.

This clonotype was detected many times. CDR3 amino acids: CATSGILPGYNEQFF. CDR3 coding DNA: TGTGCCACCAGTGGAATCCTCCCCGGGTACAATGAGCAGTTCTTC. The chain is built from TRBV24-1 and TRBJ2-1; D is uncertain. CDR3 length: 15 amino acids. Per the germline V gene, CDR1 is KGHDR and CDR2 is SFDVKD. The V gene lost 5 bases and the J gene lost 4 bases, with 14 bases spanning the gap.

The J gene is TRBJ2-3, the V gene TRBV6-4; the D gene is possibly TRBD1 (6 bases). CDR3 length: 15 amino acids. Trimming removed 0 bases from V and 1 base from J, with 8 bases in between. Germline lookup yields CDR1 MRHNA and CDR2 SNTAGT. CDR3 region: CASSDSKGGTDTQYF. The DNA for the CDR3 is TGTGCCAGCAGTGACTCCAAGGGGGGCACAGATACGCAGTATTTT.

This clonotype was found many times. The rearrangement joins TRBV12-3 or TRBV12-4 to TRBJ2-7; either TRBD1 or TRBD2 may supply D (6 bases each). Trimming removed 6 bases from V and 1 base from J, with 16 bases in between. This CDR3 spans 15 amino acids. This CDR3 reads CASRNLPGASYEQYF. CDR3 in DNA: TGTGCCAGCAGAAATCTGCCGGGGGCATCCTACGAGCAGTACTTC.

This clonotype was observed at least ten times. The rearrangement uses TRBV6-1 and TRBJ1-2; perhaps TRBD1 as D (5 bases). The V gene lost 0 bases and the J gene lost 0 bases, with 23 bases spanning the gap. CDR3 length: 20 amino acids. Germline CDR1 reads MNHNS; CDR2 reads SASEGT. CDR3 DNA sequence: TGTGCCAGCAGTGAAGCGGGGGGGATGATCTCGCCAGGATCTAACTATGGCTACACCTTC. Translating gives CASSEAGGMISPGSNYGYTF.

The sample holds many counts of this clonotype. V is TRBV20-1 and J is TRBJ2-3; 8 nucleotides line up with TRBD2. This CDR3 spans 14 amino acids. V was clipped by 1 base and J by 5 bases; unmatched bases: 5. CDR1 is DFQATT and CDR2 is SNEGSKA in the germline V gene (reference sequence). The CDR3 region has the DNA TGCAGTGCTAGAGCGGGGGGGCCAAAAGATACGCAGTATTTT. It specifies CSARAGGPKDTQYF.

This clonotype was observed a few times. A read error may explain this, as a much larger clone is one base away. V is TRBV20-1 and J is TRBJ2-3; D call uncertain. There are 15 residues in the CDR3. Germline V gives CDR1 DFQATT, CDR2 SNEGSKA (reference sequence). The V end was cut by 2 bases, the J end by 6 bases, with 18 bases between. CDR3 sequence: CSARRARGNKDTQYF. CDR3 DNA: TGCAGTGCTAGACGTGCTCGAGGTAATAAGGATACGCAGTATTTT.

This clonotype was recorded at least ten times. The gene calls are TRBV7-2 and TRBJ2-4; 9 positions match TRBD2. With V trimmed by 1 base and J by 1 base, 2 bases remained unmatched. Looked up from germline, CDR1 is SGHTA and CDR2 is FQGNSA. This CDR3 contains 16 residues. The CDR3 region has the DNA TGTGCCAGCAGCTTAGGGGCGGGGGGGGCCAAAAACATTCAGTACTTC. It translates to CASSLGAGGAKNIQYF.

This clonotype was observed a handful of times. The gene calls are TRBV18 and TRBJ1-6, with unresolved D. Trimming shortened V by 0 bases and J by 7 bases, and 10 bases separated the two germline ends. CDR1 and CDR2 from the germline V gene are KGHSH and LQKENI. The length of the CDR3 is 15 residues. The CDR3 DNA reads TGTGCCAGCTCACCACCGGGAGGAGCAAATTCACCCCTCCACTTT. Amino acids: CASSPPGGANSPLHF.

In DNA form, the CDR3 reads TGTGCCAGCAGCCAAGAAAGCAACTCCTACGAGCAGTACTTC. Protein product: CASSQESNSYEQYF. The J gene is TRBJ2-7, the V gene TRBV6-7; D uncertain. TRBV6-7 is an ORF for which the function is uncertain. CDR3 size: 14 residues. Trimming shortened V by 6 bases and J by 0 bases, and 12 bases separated the two germline ends.

This chain connects TRBV4-2 to TRBJ2-5; 13 bases map to TRBD2. Unmatched junction bases numbered 6, after V lost 6 bases and J lost 5 bases. The germline V gene has CDR1 LGHNA and CDR2 YNFKEQ. This CDR3 is built from 15 residues. The CDR3 loop is CASRPGLAGLETQYF. The CDR3 bases are TGTGCCAGCAGGCCGGGACTAGCGGGGTTGGAGACCCAGTACTTC.

This clonotype was detected only a few times. The chain recombines TRBV7-2 with TRBJ2-5, with TRBD2 as a possible D gene (6 bases). The CDR3 has 16 residues. CDR1 is SGHTA and CDR2 is FQGNSA in the germline V gene. V shed 4 bases and J shed 4 bases, with 19 bases lying between them. CDR3 DNA sequence: TGTGCCAGCAGCTCGCCGGCCTCCGGGAGTCGAGAGACCCAGTACTTC. Translating gives CASSSPASGSRETQYF. The entire variable domain, with the rest obtained from reference TRBV7-2 and TRBJ2-5, is as follows: GAGVSQSPSNKVTEKGKDVELRCDPISGHTALYWYRQSLGQGLEFLIYFQGNSAPDKSGLPSDRFSAERTGGSVSTLTIQRTQQEDSAVYLCASSSPASGSRETQYFGPGTRLLVL.

This clonotype came up many times. Here the CDR3 DNA reads TGTGCCAGCCCTTATTGCGGCGGGACCACTGAAGCTTTCTTT. Translation: CASPYCGGTTEAFF. The V call is TRBV27, the J call TRBJ1-1; TRBD1 might be the D (5 bases). The CDR3 covers 14 residues. The ends were cut back, 8 bases at V and 4 bases at J, with 17 bases in the middle. The germline CDR1 and CDR2 sequences are MNHEY and SMNVEV (reference sequence).

This clonotype was counted only a few times. The chain uses TRBV18 and TRBJ1-1; D unclear. Germline values: CDR1 KGHSH, CDR2 LQKENI. Trimming shortened V by 1 base and J by 4 bases, and 10 bases separated the two germline ends. This CDR3 is built from 14 residues. CDR3 amino acids: CASSPHVVGTEAFF. The CDR3 DNA sequence: TGTGCCAGCTCACCACATGTAGTAGGCACTGAAGCTTTCTTT.

The J gene is TRBJ2-5, the V gene TRBV14, with a weak D call TRBD2 (5 bases). Germline-derived CDR1 and CDR2 are SGHDN and FVKESK. V dropped 0 bases and J dropped 7 bases, with 15 bases sitting between them. This CDR3 contains 15 residues. The CDR3 loop reads CASSQEEREEWTQYF. The CDR3 nucleotides read TGTGCCAGCAGCCAAGAGGAGAGGGAAGAGTGGACCCAGTACTTC. The complete variable domain, with remaining parts taken from reference TRBV14 and TRBJ2-5, reads EAGVTQFPSHSVIEKGQTVTLRCDPISGHDNLYWYRRVMGKEIKFLLHFVKESKQDESGMPNNRFLAERTGGTYSTLKVQPAELEDSGVYFCASSQEEREEWTQYFGPGTRLLVL.

Ten or more counts support this clonotype. The CDR3: CASSPGQGFTQPQHF. The CDR3 region has the DNA TGTGCCAGCAGTCCCGGGCAGGGGTTTACTCAGCCCCAGCATTTT. V usage is TRBV2 and J usage is TRBJ1-5; TRBD1 is a possible D gene (6 bases). The CDR3 runs to 15 residues. V lost 5 bases, J lost 6 bases, and 17 bases lay in between. Per germline, CDR1 SNHLY and CDR2 FYNNEI.